The next 7 T cell receptor beta chains were all read from a single sample in a study of type 1 regulatory T cells. Findings and limits, study-wide: Tr1 cells had a more restricted TCR repertoire than non-Tr1 cells.

TCRdb called the reads again in MiXCR, with one record for every CDR3 protein. The table shows some 71,000 distinct CDR3 sequences, with about 20% occurring only once. Antigens of these TCRs are unknown. The sample taken for sequencing was cultured type 1 regulatory T (Tr1) cells, either the whole culture or a sorted fraction (not recorded which). Every receptor here comes from a human donor in good health.

The chain joins TRBV28 to TRBJ1-1; D remains ambiguous. Germline V gene data show CDR1 as MDHEN and CDR2 as SYDVKM. Trimming removed 7 bases from V and 6 bases from J, with 9 bases in between. The CDR3 covers 11 residues. CDR3 nucleotides: TGTGCCAGCACCGGGAATGCTGAAGCTTTCTTT. Amino acids: CASTGNAEAFF.

V and J are TRBV20-1 and TRBJ1-6, with 8 positions matching TRBD1. Germline V gene sequence: CDR1 DFQATT, CDR2 SNEGSKA (reference sequence). The CDR3 contains 13 residues. Losses at the gene ends were 2 bases for V and 10 bases for J; bases not matched to a gene: 4. The CDR3 here is CSARLTGDSPLHF. The CDR3 DNA follows: TGCAGTGCTAGACTGACAGGGGACTCACCCCTCCACTTT.

The rearrangement joins TRBV5-1 to TRBJ2-5, with D unresolved. This CDR3 has 13 residues. Per germline, CDR1 SGHRS and CDR2 YFSETQ. The germline V and J ends were trimmed by 6 bases and 4 bases, with 13 bases remaining between them. In DNA form, the CDR3 reads TGCGCCAGCAAGGTCCCCCACTTAGAGACCCAGTACTTC. Its protein is CASKVPHLETQYF.

This clonotype was counted ten times or more. The CDR3 here is CASSGRSNTGELFF. The CDR3, as DNA: TGTGCCAGCAGCGGCCGATCGAACACCGGGGAGCTGTTTTTT. The gene calls are TRBV9 and TRBJ2-2; D is unclear. The germline V gene has CDR1 SGDLS and CDR2 YYNGEE. This CDR3 is 14 amino acids long. V was trimmed by 3 bases and J by 0 bases, leaving 6 bases between them.

This clonotype was detected ten times or more. The V call is TRBV20-1, the J call TRBJ1-6; D is unresolved. V was pared by 1 base and J by 10 bases, with 17 bases between. The CDR3 consists of 15 residues. The germline V gene encodes CDR1 DFQATT and CDR2 SNEGSKA (reference sequence). The CDR3: CSARGQRIQVSPLHF. The CDR3, as DNA: TGCAGTGCTAGAGGCCAGCGGATTCAAGTGTCACCCCTCCACTTT.

The CDR3 nucleotides read TGTGCCAGCAGTTTGCGACTGGGCCTGGAGTACTTC. As protein: CASSLRLGLEYF. The chain links TRBV28 to TRBJ2-7, with unresolved D. V was trimmed by 3 bases and J by 11 bases, leaving 14 bases between them. The length of the CDR3 is 12 residues. Per germline, CDR1 MDHEN and CDR2 SYDVKM.

V gene TRBV5-1 combines with J gene TRBJ1-2; D unresolved. Germline V CDR1 and CDR2: SGHRS, YFSETQ. This CDR3 contains 12 residues. V was pared by 0 bases and J by 7 bases, with 7 bases between. The CDR3 reads CASSLGSSGYTF. CDR3 nucleotides: TGCGCCAGCAGCTTGGGAAGCTCTGGCTACACCTTC.